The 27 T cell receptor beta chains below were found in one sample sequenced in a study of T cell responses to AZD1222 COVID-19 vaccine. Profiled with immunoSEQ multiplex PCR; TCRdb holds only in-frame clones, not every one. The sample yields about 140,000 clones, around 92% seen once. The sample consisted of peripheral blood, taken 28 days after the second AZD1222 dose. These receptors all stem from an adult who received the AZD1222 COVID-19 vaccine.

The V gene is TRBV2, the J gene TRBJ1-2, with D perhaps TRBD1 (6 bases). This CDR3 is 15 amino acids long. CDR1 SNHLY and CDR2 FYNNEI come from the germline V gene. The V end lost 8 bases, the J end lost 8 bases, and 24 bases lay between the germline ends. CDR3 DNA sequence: TGTGCCAGCCTGGCGGGACACCTGAAGCAGAAAGGCTACACCTTC. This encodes CASLAGHLKQKGYTF.

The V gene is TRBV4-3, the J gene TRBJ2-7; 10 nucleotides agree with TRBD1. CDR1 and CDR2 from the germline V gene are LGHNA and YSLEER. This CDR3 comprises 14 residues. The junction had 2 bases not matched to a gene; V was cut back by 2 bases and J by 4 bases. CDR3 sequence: CASSQRQGAYEQYF. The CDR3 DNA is TGCGCCAGCAGCCAACGACAGGGGGCTTACGAGCAGTACTTC.

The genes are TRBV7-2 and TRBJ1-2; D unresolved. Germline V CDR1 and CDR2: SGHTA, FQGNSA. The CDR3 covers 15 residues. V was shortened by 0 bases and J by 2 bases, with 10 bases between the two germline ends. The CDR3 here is CASSLALAGNYGYTF. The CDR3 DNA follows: TGTGCCAGCAGCTTAGCTTTAGCGGGGAACTATGGCTACACCTTC.

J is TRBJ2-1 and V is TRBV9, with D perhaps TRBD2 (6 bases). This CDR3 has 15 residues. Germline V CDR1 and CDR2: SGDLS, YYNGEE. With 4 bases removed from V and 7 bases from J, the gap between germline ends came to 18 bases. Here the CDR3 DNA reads TGTGCCAGCAGCCCGGGGACTGGGTCACGAAATGAGCAGTTCTTC. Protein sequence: CASSPGTGSRNEQFF.

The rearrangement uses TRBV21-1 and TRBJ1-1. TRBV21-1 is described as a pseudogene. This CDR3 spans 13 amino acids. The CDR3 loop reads CASSTGPSTEAFF. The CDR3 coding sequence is TGTGCCAGCAGCACCGGCCCCAGCACTGAAGCTTTCTTT.

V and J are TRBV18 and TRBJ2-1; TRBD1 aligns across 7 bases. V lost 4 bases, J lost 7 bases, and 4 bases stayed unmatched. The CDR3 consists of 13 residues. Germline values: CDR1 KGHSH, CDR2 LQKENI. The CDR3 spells CASSLYRGNEQFF. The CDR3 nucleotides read TGTGCCAGCTCACTATACAGGGGAAATGAGCAGTTCTTC.

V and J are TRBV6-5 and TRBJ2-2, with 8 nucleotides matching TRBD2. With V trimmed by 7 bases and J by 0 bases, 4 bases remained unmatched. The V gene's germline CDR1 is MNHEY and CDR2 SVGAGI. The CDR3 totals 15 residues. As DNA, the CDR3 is TGTGCCAGCACCCCGGGGGGGCCGAACACCGGGGAGCTGTTTTTT. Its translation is CASTPGGPNTGELFF.

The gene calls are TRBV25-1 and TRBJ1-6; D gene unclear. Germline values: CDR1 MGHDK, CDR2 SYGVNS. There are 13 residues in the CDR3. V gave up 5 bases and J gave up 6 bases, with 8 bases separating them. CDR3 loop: CASSHNLNSPLHF. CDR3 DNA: TGTGCCAGCAGTCATAACCTTAATTCACCCCTCCACTTT.

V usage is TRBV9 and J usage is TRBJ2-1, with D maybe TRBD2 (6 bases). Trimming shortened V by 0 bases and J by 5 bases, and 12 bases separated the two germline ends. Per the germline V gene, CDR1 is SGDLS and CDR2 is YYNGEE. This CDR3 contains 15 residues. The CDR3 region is CASSVGLAFDNEQFF. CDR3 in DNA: TGTGCCAGCAGCGTAGGGCTAGCGTTTGACAATGAGCAGTTCTTC.

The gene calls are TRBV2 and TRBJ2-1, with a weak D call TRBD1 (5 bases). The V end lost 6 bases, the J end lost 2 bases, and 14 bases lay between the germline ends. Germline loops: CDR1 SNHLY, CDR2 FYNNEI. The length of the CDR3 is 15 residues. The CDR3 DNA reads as TGTGCCAGCAGGAGGACGTTAGGGGCCTACAATGAGCAGTTCTTC. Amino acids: CASRRTLGAYNEQFF.

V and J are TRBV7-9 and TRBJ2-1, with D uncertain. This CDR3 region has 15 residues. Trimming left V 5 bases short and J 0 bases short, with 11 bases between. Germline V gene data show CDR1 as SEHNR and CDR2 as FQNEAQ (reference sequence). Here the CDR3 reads CASSPPADSYNEQFF. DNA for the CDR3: TGTGCCAGCAGCCCCCCTGCTGACTCCTACAATGAGCAGTTCTTC. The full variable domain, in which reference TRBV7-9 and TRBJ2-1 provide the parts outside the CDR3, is DTGVSQNPRHKITKRGQNVTFRCDPISEHNRLYWYRQTLGQGPEFLTYFQNEAQLEKSRLLSDRFSAERPKGSFSTLEIQRTEQGDSAMYLCASSPPADSYNEQFFGPGTRLTVL.

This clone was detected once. DNA of the CDR3: TGTGCCAGTAGGTATGACAGGGACCCCTACAATGAGCAGTTCTTC. Translation gives CASRYDRDPYNEQFF. The chain employs TRBV19 and TRBJ2-1; 7 positions agree with TRBD1. This CDR3 is 15 amino acids long. V was pared by 6 bases and J by 2 bases, with 7 bases of the junction left unmatched. Germline CDR1 LNHDA, CDR2 SQIVND (reference sequence).

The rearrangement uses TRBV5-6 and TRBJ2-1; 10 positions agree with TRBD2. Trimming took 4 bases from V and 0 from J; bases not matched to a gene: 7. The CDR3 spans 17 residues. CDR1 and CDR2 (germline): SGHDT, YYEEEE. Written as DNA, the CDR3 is TGTGCCAGCAGCAAGGGACTAGCGCAGAGCTCCTACAATGAGCAGTTCTTC. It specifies CASSKGLAQSSYNEQFF.

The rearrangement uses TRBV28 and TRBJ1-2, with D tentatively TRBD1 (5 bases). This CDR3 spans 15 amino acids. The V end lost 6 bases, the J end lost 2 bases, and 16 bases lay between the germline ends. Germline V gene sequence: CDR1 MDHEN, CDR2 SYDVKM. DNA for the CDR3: TGTGCCAGCAGGGCCGGGGGGACCCTAAACTATGGCTACACCTTC. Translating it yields CASRAGGTLNYGYTF.

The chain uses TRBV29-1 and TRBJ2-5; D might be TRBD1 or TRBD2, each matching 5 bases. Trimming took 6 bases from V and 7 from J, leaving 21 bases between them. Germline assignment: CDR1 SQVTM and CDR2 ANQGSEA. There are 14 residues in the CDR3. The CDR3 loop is CSVVTGTSRGTQYF. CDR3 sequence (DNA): TGCAGCGTCGTTACCGGGACCAGCCGGGGGACCCAGTACTTC.

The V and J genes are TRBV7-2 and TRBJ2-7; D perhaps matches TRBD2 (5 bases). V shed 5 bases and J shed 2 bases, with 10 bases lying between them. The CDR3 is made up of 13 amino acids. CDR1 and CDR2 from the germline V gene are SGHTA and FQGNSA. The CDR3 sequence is CASSLSGTYEQYF. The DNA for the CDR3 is TGTGCCAGCAGCCTCTCCGGGACCTACGAGCAGTACTTC.

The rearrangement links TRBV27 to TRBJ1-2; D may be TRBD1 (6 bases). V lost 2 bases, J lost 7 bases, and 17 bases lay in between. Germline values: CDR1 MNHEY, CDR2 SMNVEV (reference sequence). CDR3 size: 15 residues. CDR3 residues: CASSLGLGGGSGYTF. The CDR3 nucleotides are TGTGCCAGCAGTTTAGGTCTCGGAGGGGGTTCTGGCTACACCTTC.

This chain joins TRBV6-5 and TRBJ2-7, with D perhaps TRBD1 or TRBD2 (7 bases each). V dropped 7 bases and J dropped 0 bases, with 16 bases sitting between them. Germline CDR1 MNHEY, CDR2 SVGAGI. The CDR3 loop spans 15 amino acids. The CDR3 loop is CASTPGGTNSYEQYF. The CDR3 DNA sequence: TGTGCCAGCACCCCAGGGGGGACTAACTCCTACGAGCAGTACTTC.

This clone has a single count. The CDR3 loop is CASSLGQGVDSPLHF. CDR3 nucleotide sequence: TGTGCCAGCTCACTAGGACAGGGTGTGGATTCACCCCTCCACTTT. J is TRBJ1-6 and V is TRBV18, with 8 bases identical to TRBD1. The germline gives CDR1 KGHSH, CDR2 LQKENI. V dropped 4 bases and J dropped 8; count of bases not matched to a gene: 7. The CDR3 sequence is 15 residues long. The variable domain in full, with the rest retrieved from reference TRBV18 and TRBJ1-6, is NAGVMQNPRHLVRRRGQEARLRCSPMKGHSHVYWYRQLPEEGLKFMVYLQKENIIDESGMPKERFSAEFPKEGPSILRIQQVVRGDSAAYFCASSLGQGVDSPLHFGNGTRLTVT.

This CDR3 reads CASSSTPGSDTQYF. The CDR3 DNA sequence: TGCGCCAGCAGCTCCACCCCGGGTTCTGATACGCAGTATTTT. The chain couples TRBV5-1 to TRBJ2-3; no firm D call. The V gene's germline CDR1 is SGHRS and CDR2 YFSETQ. This CDR3 contains 14 residues. Trimming stripped 3 bases from V and 6 bases from J, with 14 bases between.

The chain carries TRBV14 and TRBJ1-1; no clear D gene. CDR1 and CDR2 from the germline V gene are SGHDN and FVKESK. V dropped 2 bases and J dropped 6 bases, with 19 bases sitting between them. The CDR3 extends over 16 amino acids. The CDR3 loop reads CASSQRAGGDGAEAFF. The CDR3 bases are TGTGCCAGCAGCCAAAGAGCGGGAGGAGATGGGGCTGAAGCTTTCTTT.

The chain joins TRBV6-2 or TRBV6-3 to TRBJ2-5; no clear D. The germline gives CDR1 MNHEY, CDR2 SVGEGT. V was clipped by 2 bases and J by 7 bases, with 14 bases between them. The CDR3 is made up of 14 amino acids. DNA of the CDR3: TGTGCCAGCAGTTACACGGCAGCTGGTTGGACCCAGTACTTC. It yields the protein CASSYTAAGWTQYF.

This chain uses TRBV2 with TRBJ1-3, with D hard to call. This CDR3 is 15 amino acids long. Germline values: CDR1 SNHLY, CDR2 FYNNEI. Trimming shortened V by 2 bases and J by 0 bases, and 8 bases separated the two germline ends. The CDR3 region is CASSERRISGNTIYF. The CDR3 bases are TGTGCCAGCAGTGAAAGGCGGATCTCTGGAAACACCATATATTTT.

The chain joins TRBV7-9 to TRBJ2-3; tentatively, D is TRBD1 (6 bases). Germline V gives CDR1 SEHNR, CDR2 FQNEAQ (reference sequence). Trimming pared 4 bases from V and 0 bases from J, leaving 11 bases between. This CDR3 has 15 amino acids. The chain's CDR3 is CASSYRDTSTDTQYF. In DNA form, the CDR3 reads TGTGCCAGCAGCTACCGGGACACTAGCACAGATACGCAGTATTTT.

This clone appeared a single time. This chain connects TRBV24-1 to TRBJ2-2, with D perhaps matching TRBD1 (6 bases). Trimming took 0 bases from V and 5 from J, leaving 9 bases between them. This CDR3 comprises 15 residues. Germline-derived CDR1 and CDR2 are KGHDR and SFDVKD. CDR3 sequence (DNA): TGTGCCACCAGTGATTTGCCACAGGGTACCGGGGAGCTGTTTTTT. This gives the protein CATSDLPQGTGELFF.

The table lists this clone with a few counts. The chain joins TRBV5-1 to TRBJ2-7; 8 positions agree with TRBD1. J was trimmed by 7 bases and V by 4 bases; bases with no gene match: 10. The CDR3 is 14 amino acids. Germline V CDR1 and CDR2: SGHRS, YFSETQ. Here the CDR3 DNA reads TGCGCCAGCAGCAGGACAGGGAAAGAGGGGGAGCAGTACTTC. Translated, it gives CASSRTGKEGEQYF.

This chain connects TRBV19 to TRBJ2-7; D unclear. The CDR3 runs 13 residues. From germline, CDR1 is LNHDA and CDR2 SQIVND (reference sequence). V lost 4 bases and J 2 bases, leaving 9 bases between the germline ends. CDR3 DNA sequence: TGTGCCAGTAGTACACTCTCGGCCTACGAGCAGTACTTC. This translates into CASSTLSAYEQYF.